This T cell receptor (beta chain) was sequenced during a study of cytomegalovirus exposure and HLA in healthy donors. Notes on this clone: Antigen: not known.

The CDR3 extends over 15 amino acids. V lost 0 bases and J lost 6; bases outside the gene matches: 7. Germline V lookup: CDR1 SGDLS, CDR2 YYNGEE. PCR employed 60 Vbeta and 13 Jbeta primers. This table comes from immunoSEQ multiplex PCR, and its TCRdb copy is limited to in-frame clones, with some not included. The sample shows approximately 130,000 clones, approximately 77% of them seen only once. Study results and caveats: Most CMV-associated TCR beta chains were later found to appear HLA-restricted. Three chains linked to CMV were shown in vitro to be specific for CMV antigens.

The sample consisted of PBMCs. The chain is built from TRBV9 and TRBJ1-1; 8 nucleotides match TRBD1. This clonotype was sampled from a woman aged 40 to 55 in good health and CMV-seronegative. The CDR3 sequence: CASSVVPGGNPEAFF. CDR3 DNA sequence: TGTGCCAGCAGCGTAGTGCCAGGGGGCAACCCTGAAGCTTTCTTT.